This T cell receptor beta chain was sequenced in a study of blood T cell repertoires in COVID-19. Sequencing used immunoSEQ multiplex PCR; TCRdb keeps in-frame clones, though not all of them. The sample records 390,000 or so clones, more than 80% being singletons. Germline CDR1 MNHEY, CDR2 SVGEGT. The CDR3 spans 14 residues. Trimming took off 6 bases at V and 3 bases at J, with 14 bases between the two ends. This sequence originates from a woman in her 30s with COVID-19, enrolled during active disease. Material: peripheral blood. The rearrangement joins TRBV6-2 or TRBV6-3 to TRBJ1-2; no reliable D call. CDR3 coding DNA: TGTGCCAGCAGCCTCATCCCTACGTACTATGGCTACACCTTC. This sequence encodes CASSLIPTYYGYTF.